These 5 T cell receptor beta chains were all obtained from the same sample, sequenced in a study of graft-versus-host responses after intestinal transplantation. Profiling relied on immunoSEQ multiplex PCR, and the TCRdb table lists in-frame clones only, not all of them. The table lists about 69,000 clones, roughly 89% of them singletons. The sample in question was bone marrow, obtained approximately 740 days after intestinal transplantation. Source of these receptors: a human patient who received an intestinal transplant, so some T cells may come from the graft donor.

CDR3 region: CASSDSGQGRQFF. The CDR3 bases are TGTGCCAGCAGTGACTCAGGACAGGGACGGCAGTTCTTC. This chain uses TRBV6-4 with TRBJ2-1; 8 nucleotides line up with TRBD1. Per germline, CDR1 MRHNA and CDR2 SNTAGT. The CDR3 loop spans 13 amino acids. Trimming cost V 0 bases and J 12 bases; bases outside gene matches: 4.

The V call is TRBV27, the J call TRBJ1-5; D is ambiguous. Germline-derived CDR1 and CDR2 are MNHEY and SMNVEV (reference sequence). This CDR3 has 14 amino acids. Trimming cost V 5 bases and J 3 bases, with 11 bases left between them. CDR3 in DNA: TGTGCCAGCAGTCCCGGAGGATCCAATCAGCCCCAGCATTTT. Protein sequence: CASSPGGSNQPQHF.

The chain uses TRBV19 and TRBJ2-1; 9 nucleotides align to TRBD2. CDR3 length equals 15 residues. Germline loops: CDR1 LNHDA, CDR2 SQIVND (reference sequence). The trim removed 5 bases at V and 0 bases at J, leaving 2 bases unmatched. DNA for the CDR3: TGTGCCAGTAGTGTTAGCGGGAGCTCCTACAATGAGCAGTTCTTC. Its protein is CASSVSGSSYNEQFF.

The chain is built from TRBV6-6 and TRBJ2-5; possible D gene TRBD2, 6 bases. CDR3 length equals 14 residues. V gave up 6 bases and J gave up 4 bases, with 15 bases separating them. Germline CDR1 reads MNHNY; CDR2 reads SVGAGI (reference sequence). The CDR3 nucleotides are TGTGCCAGCAGAGGGACGGGAGAGCGAGAGACCCAGTACTTC. Translation gives CASRGTGERETQYF.

This chain links TRBV27 with TRBJ2-2; weak D call: TRBD2 (6 bases). Germline V gives CDR1 MNHEY, CDR2 SMNVEV (reference sequence). The CDR3 runs to 13 residues. Trimming stripped 0 bases from V and 7 bases from J, with 6 bases between. The CDR3 coding sequence is TGTGCCAGCAGTTTATCGGGGGGCGGGGAGCTGTTTTTT. It is translated as CASSLSGGGELFF.